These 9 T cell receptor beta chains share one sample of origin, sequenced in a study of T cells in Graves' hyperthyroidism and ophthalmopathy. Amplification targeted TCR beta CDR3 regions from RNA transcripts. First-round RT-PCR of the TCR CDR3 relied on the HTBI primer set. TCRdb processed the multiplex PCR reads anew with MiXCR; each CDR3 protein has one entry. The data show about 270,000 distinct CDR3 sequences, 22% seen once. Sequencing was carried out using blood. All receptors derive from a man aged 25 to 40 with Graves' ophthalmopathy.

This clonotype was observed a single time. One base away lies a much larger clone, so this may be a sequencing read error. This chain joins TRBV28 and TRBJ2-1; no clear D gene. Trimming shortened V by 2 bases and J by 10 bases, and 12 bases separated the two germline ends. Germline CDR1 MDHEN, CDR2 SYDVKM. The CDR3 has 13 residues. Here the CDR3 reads CASSLETPYEQFF. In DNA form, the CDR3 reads TGTGCCAGCAGTTTAGAGACGCCCTACGAGCAGTTCTTC.

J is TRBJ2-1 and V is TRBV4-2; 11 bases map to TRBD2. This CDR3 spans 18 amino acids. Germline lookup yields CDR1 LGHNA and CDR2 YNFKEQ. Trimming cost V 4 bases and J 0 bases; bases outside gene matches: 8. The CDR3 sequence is CASSRGTSGGSSYNEQFF. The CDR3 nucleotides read TGTGCCAGCAGCCGGGGGACTAGCGGAGGAAGCTCCTACAATGAGCAGTTCTTC.

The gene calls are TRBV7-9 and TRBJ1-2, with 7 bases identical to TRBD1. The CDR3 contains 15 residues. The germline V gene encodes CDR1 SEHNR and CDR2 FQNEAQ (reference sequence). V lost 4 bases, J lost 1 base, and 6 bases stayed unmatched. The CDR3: CASSWGTVDNYGYTF. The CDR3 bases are TGTGCCAGCAGCTGGGGGACAGTAGATAACTATGGCTACACCTTC.

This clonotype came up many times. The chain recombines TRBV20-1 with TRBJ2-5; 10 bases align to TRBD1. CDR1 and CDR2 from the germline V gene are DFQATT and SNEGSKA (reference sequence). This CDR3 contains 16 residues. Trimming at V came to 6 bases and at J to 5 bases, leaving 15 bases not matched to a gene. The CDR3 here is CSAITSTGGVWETQYF. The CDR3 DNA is TGCAGTGCCATAACCTCGACAGGGGGCGTATGGGAGACCCAGTACTTC.

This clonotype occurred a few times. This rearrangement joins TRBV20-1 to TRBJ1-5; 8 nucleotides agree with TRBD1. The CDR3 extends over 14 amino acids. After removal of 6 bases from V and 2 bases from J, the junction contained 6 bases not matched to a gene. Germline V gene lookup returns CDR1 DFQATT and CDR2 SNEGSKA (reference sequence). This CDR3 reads CSARGQGGNQPQHF. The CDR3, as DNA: TGCAGTGCCCGTGGACAGGGAGGCAATCAGCCCCAGCATTTT.

The CDR3 DNA reads as TGCAGTGCTAGAGATCTTAGCAGGAGCTCCTATAATTCACCCCTCCACTTT. This codes for CSARDLSRSSYNSPLHF. The J gene is TRBJ1-6, the V gene TRBV20-1; D uncertain. The length of the CDR3 is 17 residues. V gave up 0 bases and J gave up 0 bases, with 12 bases separating them. Germline V gene lookup returns CDR1 DFQATT and CDR2 SNEGSKA (reference sequence).

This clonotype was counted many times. The DNA for the CDR3 is TGTGCCAGCAGCCAGACGGGACAGGGGAGCAATCAGCCCCAGCATTTT. Its protein product is CASSQTGQGSNQPQHF. This rearrangement joins TRBV3-1 to TRBJ1-5; 10 nucleotides align to TRBD1. Looked up from germline, CDR1 is LGHDT and CDR2 is YNNKEL (reference sequence). The CDR3 has 16 residues. The ends lost 3 bases at V and 1 base at J; junction bases unmatched: 3. Full variable domain (outside the CDR3, taken from reference TRBV3-1 and TRBJ1-5): DTAVSQTPKYLVTQMGNDKSIKCEQNLGHDTMYWYKQDSKKFLKIMFSYNNKELIINETVPNRFSPKSPDKAHLNLHINSLELGDSAVYFCASSQTGQGSNQPQHFGDGTRLSIL.

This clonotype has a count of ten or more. The CDR3 nucleotides are TGCAGTGCTAGAGCCCCGGTGGGGGGGCCTAATAATTCACCCCTCCACTTT. Amino acids: CSARAPVGGPNNSPLHF. The rearrangement uses TRBV20-1 and TRBJ1-6; D is perhaps TRBD1 (6 bases). V gave up 1 base and J gave up 5 bases, with 18 bases separating them. Looked up from germline, CDR1 is DFQATT and CDR2 is SNEGSKA (reference sequence). CDR3 size: 17 residues.

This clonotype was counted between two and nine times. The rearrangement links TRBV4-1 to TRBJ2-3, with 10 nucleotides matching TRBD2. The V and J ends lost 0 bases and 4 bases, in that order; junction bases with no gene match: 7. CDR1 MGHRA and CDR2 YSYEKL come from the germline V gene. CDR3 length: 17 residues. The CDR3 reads CASSQDRLAGVSDTQYF. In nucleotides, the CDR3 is TGCGCCAGCAGCCAAGATAGGCTAGCGGGAGTCTCAGATACGCAGTATTTT.